The clone carrying this T cell receptor (beta chain) was counted many times. Antigen specificity is unknown. This entry is derived from a study of regulatory T cells in long-lasting Graves disease. As to time point: newly diagnosed GD, antithyroid drugs for less than 3 months. From PBMCs, RNA was extracted and then used to make the TCR library. Graves' disease diagnosis used American Thyroid Association guidelines. A peripheral blood sample, roughly 8.8 milliliters in volume, was drawn into EDTA tubes. According to the study, TCR beta libraries were built with iRepertoire HTBI primers and CDR3-region Arm-PCR. MiXCR was run by TCRdb on the multiplex PCR reads, yielding one entry per CDR3 protein. Here the sample spans over 200,000 distinct CDR3 sequences, 15% to 20% being singletons. Study-level points and caveats: Persistent patients had a count of shared public clonotypes (approximately 3,000) that exceeded that of new patients (about 930). For persistent Graves' patients, TCR diversity was lower than for newly diagnosed ones.

The CDR3 is made up of 16 amino acids. The V gene's germline CDR1 is MNHEY and CDR2 SVGEGT. The V gene lost 3 bases and the J gene lost 0 bases, with 14 bases spanning the gap. The input for sequencing was peripheral blood mononuclear cells (PBMCs), taken at new diagnosis, from a patient treated with antithyroid drugs. The sequence derives from a female donor with Graves disease. The chain links TRBV6-2 or TRBV6-3 to TRBJ2-5; the D call may be TRBD1 or TRBD2 (5 bases each). The CDR3 DNA sequence: TGTGCCAGCAGTTATGGGGGTGAACAGCACCAAGAGACCCAGTACTTC. Translating it yields CASSYGGEQHQETQYF.